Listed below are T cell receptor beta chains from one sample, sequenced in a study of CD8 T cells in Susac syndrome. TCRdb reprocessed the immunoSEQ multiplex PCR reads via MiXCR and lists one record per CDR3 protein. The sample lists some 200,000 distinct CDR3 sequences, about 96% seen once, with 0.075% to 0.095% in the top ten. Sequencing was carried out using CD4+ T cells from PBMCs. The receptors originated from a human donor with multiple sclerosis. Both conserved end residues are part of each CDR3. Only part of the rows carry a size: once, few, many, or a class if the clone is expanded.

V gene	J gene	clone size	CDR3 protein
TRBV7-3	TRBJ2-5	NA	CASSKDLKETQYF
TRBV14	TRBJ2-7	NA	CASSQHPPGPREQYF
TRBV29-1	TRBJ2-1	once	CSVKPQPADYNEQFF
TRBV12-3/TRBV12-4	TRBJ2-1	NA	CASSLTRLSGGADEQFF
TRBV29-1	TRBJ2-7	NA	CSVAGQGIYEQYF
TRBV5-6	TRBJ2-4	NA	CASSLGRLAVAKNIQYF
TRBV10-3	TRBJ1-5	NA	CAISESGGLSQPQHF
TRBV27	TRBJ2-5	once	CASRPRVGKPGETQYF
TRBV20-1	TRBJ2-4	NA	CSAWDSQNIQYF
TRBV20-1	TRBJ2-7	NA	CSATPGGYEQYF
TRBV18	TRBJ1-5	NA	CASSQGSVNQPQHF
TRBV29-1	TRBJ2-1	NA	CSGQGAEQFF
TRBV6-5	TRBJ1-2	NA	CASSYSTGLYGYTF
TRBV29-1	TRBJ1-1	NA	CSVGHTNTEAFF
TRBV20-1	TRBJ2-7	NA	CSASRDRGNEQYF
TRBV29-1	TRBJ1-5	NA	CSVEGAQGARGNQPQHF
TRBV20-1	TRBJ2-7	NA	CSADTGTSGKGQYF
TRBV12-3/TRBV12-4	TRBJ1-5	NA	CASTRTGVSGGPQHF
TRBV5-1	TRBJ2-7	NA	CASSSPGQGAYEQYF
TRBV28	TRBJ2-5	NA	CASSSTARLETQYF
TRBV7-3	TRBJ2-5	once	CASSLNPGLTAQYF